Shown below are 2 T cell receptor beta chains from a single sample sequenced in a study of T cell responses to AZD1222 COVID-19 vaccine. The repertoire was sequenced with immunoSEQ multiplex PCR; TCRdb's copy has only in-frame clones and lacks some. This repertoire shows roughly 120,000 clones, 84% found once; its top ten account for roughly 9.5%. Sequencing was performed on peripheral blood, taken on day 0 of AZD1222 vaccination. The receptors originated from an adult in good health.

The genes are TRBV5-1 and TRBJ1-1; D might be TRBD1 (5 bases). In germline, CDR1 is SGHRS, CDR2 YFSETQ. CDR3 length: 16 amino acids. The V and J ends lost 4 bases and 1 base respectively, with 17 bases between them. CDR3 sequence reads: CASSPLVQETNTEAFF. CDR3 DNA: TGCGCCAGCAGCCCACTCGTACAGGAAACGAACACTGAAGCTTTCTTT.

The J gene is TRBJ2-2, the V gene TRBV5-1, with 8 bases that match TRBD2. Germline CDR1 is SGHRS and CDR2 is YFSETQ. V lost 6 bases to trimming and J lost 3 bases; unmatched junction nucleotides: 7. CDR3 length equals 15 residues. CDR3 bases: TGCGCCAGCACGCTAGCGGGTGGGGACACCGGGGAGCTGTTTTTT. Translation: CASTLAGGDTGELFF.